This entry describes one T cell receptor (beta chain). Its matching antigen is unknown. CDR3 length: 16 residues. CDR1 is SEHNR, CDR2 FQNEAQ, per germline (reference sequence). V shed 5 bases, J shed 9 bases, and the junction held 12 bases outside the gene matches. The source of the sample is a study of cytomegalovirus exposure and HLA in healthy donors. Primers: 60 Vbeta forward and 13 Jbeta reverse. Using immunoSEQ multiplex PCR, the repertoire was profiled, and TCRdb retains in-frame clones only, with some absent. The table lists 150,000 to 200,000 clones, around 75% of them singletons. Study-wide findings and caveats: The study dropped some indistinguishable V segments, TRBV6-2 and TRBV6-3 among them. Data from an earlier analysis indicated that most TCR beta V segments were productive either about 87% or about 30% of the time.

The chain combines TRBV7-9 with TRBJ1-6, with 8 bases fitting TRBD1. Source material: PBMCs. The clonotype comes from a woman aged 30 to 39 in good health and CMV-seronegative. The CDR3 DNA is TGTGCCAGCAGCCCGACTACAGGGGGGAACAGTTCACCCCTCCACTTT. As protein: CASSPTTGGNSSPLHF. The full variable domain, its missing parts supplied by reference TRBV7-9 and TRBJ1-6, is DTGVSQNPRHKITKRGQNVTFRCDPISEHNRLYWYRQTLGQGPEFLTYFQNEAQLEKSRLLSDRFSAERPKGSFSTLEIQRTEQGDSAMYLCASSPTTGGNSSPLHFGNGTRLTVT.